These 30 T cell receptor beta chains originate from one sample sequenced in a study of tumor-infiltrating lymphocytes in primary liver carcinoma. Synthesis of TCR beta cDNA was carried out from 500 ng total RNA with a constant-region primer. It was through three nested multiplex PCR rounds of slightly modified ARM-PCR that TCR beta libraries arose. The opening two PCR rounds, approximately 10 cycles each, paired TRBV1-TRBV30 forward primers with a C-beta reverse primer. TCRdb fed the multiplex PCR reads into MiXCR, producing one record per CDR3 protein. The sample lists approximately 64,000 distinct CDR3 sequences, roughly two thirds occurring once. Unsorted bulk tissue of roughly 18-32 mg yielded co-extracted RNA and DNA. The sample comprised liver tumor tissue from sampling region 4. The sample's subset: tumor region T4, right-lateral pole. These receptors all come from a man in his forties with primary liver carcinoma and hepatitis B virus infection.

This clonotype was seen just once. An end of the junction differs from the germline gene, which may be a read error. The V and J genes are TRBV7-9 and TRBJ2-7; D gene unclear. The CDR3 contains 12 residues. Germline assignment: CDR1 SEHNR and CDR2 FQNEAQ (reference sequence). CDR3 DNA sequence: TGTGTCAGCAGCTGTACAGATTACGAGCAGTACTTC. This sequence encodes CVSSCTDYEQYF.

About this clonotype: No conserved phenylalanine or tryptophan ends this CDR3, so it is likely a read error. The chain combines TRBV10-3 with TRBJ1-5; no definite D call. The germline gives CDR1 ENHRY, CDR2 SYGVKD. This CDR3 region has 14 residues. CDR3 nucleotides: TGTACCATCAGTGAGTTTGAGGGCGATCAGCCCCAGCATTCT. Residues: CTISEFEGDQPQHS.

The chain carries TRBV12-3 or TRBV12-4 and TRBJ2-3; 7 nucleotides line up with TRBD1. The trim removed 7 bases at V and 8 bases at J, leaving 15 bases unmatched. CDR3 length equals 15 residues. CDR3 protein: CASNPQGQFLVTQYF. The CDR3 bases are TGTGCCAGCAATCCGCAGGGACAGTTTCTAGTTACGCAGTATTTT.

For this clonotype: A much larger clone lies one base from this, so it may be a read error. V and J are TRBV29-1 and TRBJ2-5; 8 nucleotides align to TRBD2. Germline V gives CDR1 SQVTM, CDR2 ANQGSEA. V dropped 6 bases and J dropped 6; count of bases not matched to a gene: 12. CDR3 size: 14 residues. CDR3 loop: CSVFLIAGRKTQYF. CDR3 nucleotides: TGCAGCGTCTTCTTAATAGCGGGACGTAAGACCCAGTACTTC.

Note on this clonotype: A read error may produce the germline difference seen at one junction end. The V gene is TRBV6-2 or TRBV6-3, the J gene TRBJ2-7; TRBD1 might be the D (5 bases). This CDR3 has 13 residues. The germline V gene encodes CDR1 MNHEY and CDR2 SVGEGT. The CDR3 coding sequence is TGTGCCGGCAGCAGGGAAAAGTGGGTCGAGCAGAACTTC. This translates into CAGSREKWVEQNF.

This clonotype came up once. A read error may produce the germline difference seen at one junction end. The CDR3 reads CARSQMGVEQYF. The CDR3 DNA is TGTGCCAGGAGCCAAATGGGTGTCGAGCAGTACTTC. The rearrangement links TRBV14 to TRBJ2-7, with no clear D. Germline V gene sequence: CDR1 SGHDN, CDR2 FVKESK. The CDR3 contains 12 residues.

In this sample, this clonotype turned up many times. This chain connects TRBV6-5 to TRBJ1-4; D possibly corresponds to TRBD1 (5 bases). The CDR3 is 16 amino acids. V dropped 0 bases and J dropped 6 bases, with 14 bases sitting between them. The germline V gene has CDR1 MNHEY and CDR2 SVGAGI. CDR3 nucleotides: TGTGCCAGCAGTTACTCGACGGGGCAGGGTTATGAAAAACTGTTTTTT. Amino acids: CASSYSTGQGYEKLFF.

The chain combines TRBV5-1 with TRBJ2-1; 13 bases fit TRBD2. Germline lookup yields CDR1 SGHRS and CDR2 YFSETQ. The CDR3 is 17 residues long. The junction had 9 bases not matched to a gene; V was cut back by 2 bases and J by 7 bases. The CDR3 DNA sequence: TGCGCCAGCAGCTTCTTTGGGACTAGCGGGAACAGGAATGAGCAGTTCTTC. It translates to CASSFFGTSGNRNEQFF.

On this clonotype itself: The germline gene is not matched at one end of the junction; a read error may be the cause. V is TRBV10-3 and J is TRBJ2-7; TRBD2 matches 9 bases. The CDR3 extends over 19 amino acids. The V gene's germline CDR1 is ENHRY and CDR2 SYGVKD. CDR3 amino acids: CAITKRSGLAGAFSYEQYF. As DNA, the CDR3 is TGTGCAATCACCAAACGATCGGGATTAGCGGGAGCGTTCTCCTACGAGCAGTACTTC.

The V and J genes are TRBV5-5 and TRBJ2-7; 8 bases align to TRBD2. Germline V gene sequence: CDR1 SGHKS, CDR2 YYEKEE (reference sequence). Unmatched junction bases numbered 12, after V lost 5 bases and J lost 5 bases. CDR3 length: 15 amino acids. The CDR3 loop reads CASSPAHVAGNEQYF. CDR3 DNA sequence: TGTGCCAGCAGTCCCGCACATGTAGCGGGAAACGAGCAGTACTTC. The full variable domain, rest sourced from reference TRBV5-5 and TRBJ2-7, is DAGVTQSPTHLIKTRGQQVTLRCSPISGHKSVSWYQQVLGQGPQFIFQYYEKEERGRGNFPDRFSARQFPNYSSELNVNALLLGDSALYLCASSPAHVAGNEQYFGPGTRLTVT.

With respect to this clonotype: Sequence at one end of the junction differs from germline and may be a read error. The chain joins TRBV5-1 to TRBJ2-3; D ambiguous. The germline V gene has CDR1 SGHRS and CDR2 YFSETQ. CDR3 length: 14 residues. In DNA form, the CDR3 reads TGCGCCAGCAGCTTGGCACTGCGCACAGATATGCAGTATTTT. It yields the protein CASSLALRTDMQYF.

In regard to this clonotype: The junction differs from germline at one of its ends, possibly a read error. This chain connects TRBV9 to TRBJ2-4, with D possibly being TRBD1 (6 bases). CDR3 length equals 18 residues. The V gene's germline CDR1 is SGDLS and CDR2 YYNGEE. The CDR3 reads CASGPQDGQGRAKNIQYF. DNA of the CDR3: TGTGCCAGCGGCCCGCAGGATGGTCAGGGGAGAGCCAAGAACATTCAGTACTTC.

This clonotype was recorded a few times. The junction departs from the called germline gene at one end, perhaps through a read error. The chain has TRBV6-2 or TRBV6-3 and TRBJ1-1, with D possibly being TRBD1 (5 bases). The CDR3 is 13 amino acids. From germline, CDR1 is MNHEY and CDR2 SVGEGT. The CDR3 is CASRLTENTEVFF. DNA for the CDR3: TGTGCCAGCCGACTGACAGAAAACACTGAAGTTTTCTTT.

J is TRBJ2-3 and V is TRBV6-5, with TRBD2 matching over 7 bases. The V segment lost 8 bases and the J segment 3 bases; nucleotides outside the gene matches: 17. The CDR3 length is 17 residues. Germline V gene sequence: CDR1 MNHEY, CDR2 SVGAGI. The CDR3 coding sequence is TGTGCCAGCCACGATCAGGACGGGAGGAAGGATACAGATACGCAGTATTTT. Translating gives CASHDQDGRKDTDTQYF.

With regard to this clonotype: The germline gene is not matched at one end of the junction; a read error may be the cause. The chain is built from TRBV7-9 and TRBJ1-2; D uncertain. CDR3 length: 14 residues. Germline V gives CDR1 SEHNR, CDR2 FQNEAQ (reference sequence). The CDR3 DNA is TGTGTCAGCAGCGCGCAAGGAACTAACTATGGCTACACCTTC. Translating it yields CVSSAQGTNYGYTF.

For this clonotype: This may arise from a read error, as a much more abundant clone is one base away. The conserved phenylalanine or tryptophan normally closing the CDR3 is absent here, so this likely arose from a read error. The chain uses TRBV12-3 or TRBV12-4 and TRBJ2-1, with TRBD1 matching over 8 bases. V lost 10 bases, J lost 9 bases, and 11 bases stayed unmatched. The CDR3 consists of 13 residues. CDR3 bases: TGTGCCACCCAGGGGGCCAAGGAGGGTGAGCAGTTCTTA. This translates into CATQGAKEGEQFL.

This sequence joins TRBV10-3 and TRBJ2-7; either TRBD1 or TRBD2 may supply D (5 bases each). CDR1 ENHRY and CDR2 SYGVKD come from the germline V gene. The CDR3 spans 18 residues. Trimming shortened V by 3 bases and J by 2 bases, and 23 bases separated the two germline ends. This CDR3 is CAISDPSLRDDMAYEQYF. The CDR3 DNA is TGTGCCATCAGTGACCCATCCCTCCGGGACGATATGGCCTACGAGCAGTACTTC.

In this sample, this clonotype turned up many times. The genes are TRBV6-1 and TRBJ2-7; D ambiguous. This CDR3 has 10 amino acids. CDR1 and CDR2 (germline): MNHNS, SASEGT. Trimming took 8 bases from V and 1 from J, leaving 3 bases between them. In DNA form, the CDR3 reads TGTGCCAGCGTATCCTACGAGCAGTACTTC. The encoded protein is CASVSYEQYF.

Remarks on this clonotype: The CDR3 ends on some other residue instead of the conserved phenylalanine or tryptophan, so this is likely a read error. The DNA is omitted, as the CDR3 cannot be located on it reliably, and the CDR3 follows TCRdb's listing. CDR3 loop: CASTTTSGSPYEPYI. This chain connects TRBV5-1 to TRBJ2-7; TRBD2, the D gene given by the table, was not confirmed from the DNA. Germline V gene lookup returns CDR1 SGHRS and CDR2 YFSETQ. Ends included, the CDR3 has 15 residues.

This clonotype came up once. Germline and junction disagree at one end, which may indicate a read error. This sequence joins TRBV13 and TRBJ2-5; 10 bases line up with TRBD2. The germline CDR1 and CDR2 sequences are PRHDT and FYEKMQ (reference sequence). CDR3 length: 14 amino acids. The CDR3 DNA reads TGTACCAGCAGCCAAGCGGGAGGGCAAGTGACCCAGTACTTC. Translating gives CTSSQAGGQVTQYF. Looking up the rest from reference TRBV13 and TRBJ2-5 gives the full variable domain: AAGVIQSPRHLIKEKRETATLKCYPIPRHDTVYWYQQGPGQDPQFLISFYEKMQSDKGSIPDRFSAQQFSDYHSELNMSSLELGDSALYFCTSSQAGGQVTQYFGPGTRLLVL.

Details on this clonotype: Since the CDR3 does not end with the conserved phenylalanine or tryptophan, this likely comes from a read error. The V call is TRBV4-1, the J call TRBJ2-7, with a tentative D call TRBD1 (6 bases). Germline CDR1 is MGHRA and CDR2 is YSYEKL. V gave up 1 base and J gave up 3 bases, with 19 bases separating them. The CDR3 runs 17 residues. CDR3 amino acids: CASSQGLGTRAFYEQYL. The CDR3 DNA sequence: TGCGCCAGCAGCCAAGGCTTGGGGACAAGGGCCTTCTACGAGCAGTACCTC.

This clonotype is judged medium-sized. The CDR3 region is CSVGPQGQFF. The CDR3, as DNA: TGCAGCGTTGGTCCCCAAGGGCAGTTCTTC. The chain links TRBV29-1 to TRBJ2-1; D ambiguous. Deletions cut 4 bases from V and 12 bases from J, with 10 bases between. The CDR3 loop spans 10 amino acids. Germline CDR1 reads SQVTM; CDR2 reads ANQGSEA.

Regarding this clonotype: This could be a read error, since a much larger clone is one nucleotide away. V gene TRBV4-2 combines with J gene TRBJ2-3; TRBD2 might be the D (5 bases). The ends were cut back, 1 base at V and 3 bases at J, with 20 bases in the middle. This CDR3 has 18 amino acids. Germline values: CDR1 LGHNA, CDR2 YNFKEQ. CDR3: CASSQVEGGSVGTDTQYF. DNA of the CDR3: TGTGCCAGCAGCCAAGTTGAGGGTGGTAGCGTGGGGACAGATACGCAGTATTTT.

The chain links TRBV10-3 to TRBJ2-3; D gene unclear. Trimming took off 8 bases at V and 3 bases at J, with 9 bases between the two ends. CDR1 and CDR2 (germline): ENHRY, SYGVKD. The CDR3 sequence is 12 residues long. CDR3: CAIGVRTDTQYF. The CDR3 DNA reads TGTGCCATCGGGGTGAGGACAGATACGCAGTATTTT.

As for this clonotype: One end of the junction is discordant with germline, which a read error may explain. This sequence joins TRBV28 and TRBJ2-7; D possibly corresponds to TRBD1 (5 bases). This CDR3 is 13 amino acids long. Germline values: CDR1 MDHEN, CDR2 SYDVKM. The CDR3, as DNA: TGTGCCTGCAGCCCTGGGATAGGGGTTGAGCAGTACTTC. Protein sequence: CACSPGIGVEQYF.

This clonotype was seen only once. Because the CDR3 is missing its conserved closing phenylalanine or tryptophan, this is likely a read error. The rearrangement links TRBV6-2 or TRBV6-3 to TRBJ1-1; no reliable D call. The V gene's germline CDR1 is MNHEY and CDR2 SVGEGT. This CDR3 is built from 14 residues. CDR3 residues: CDSSYPELNTGAFL. The CDR3 DNA is TGTGACAGCAGTTACCCAGAGCTGAACACTGGAGCTTTCCTT.

In its sample, this clonotype is large. The junction and the germline gene differ at one end; a read error may be behind it. The chain carries TRBV10-3 and TRBJ2-3; D may be TRBD1 or TRBD2 (5 bases each). The CDR3 is 11 residues long. The germline V gene encodes CDR1 ENHRY and CDR2 SYGVKD. The CDR3 region is CAISGGSLRDF. DNA for the CDR3: TGTGCCATCAGTGGAGGGTCGCTCAGGGATTTT.

This clonotype was detected many times. The chain employs TRBV11-1 and TRBJ2-1; 7 bases are a match to TRBD1. Germline V gene sequence: CDR1 SGHAT, CDR2 FQDESV (reference sequence). The J segment lost 13 bases and the V segment lost 3 bases, leaving 12 bases of the junction unmatched. The CDR3 spans 14 residues. The CDR3 DNA reads TGTGCCAGCAGCTTTGGCCCTCAGGGGGAATGTCAGTTCTTC. Translation gives CASSFGPQGECQFF. Full variable domain (remainder filled in from reference TRBV11-1 and TRBJ2-1): EAEVAQSPRYKITEKSQAVAFWCDPISGHATLYWYRQILGQGPELLVQFQDESVVDDSQLPKDRFSAERLKGVDSTLKIQPAELGDSAMYLCASSFGPQGECQFFGPGTRLTVL.

A note on this clonotype: One junction end disagrees with the germline gene, perhaps due to a read error. V is TRBV28 and J is TRBJ2-7; D unresolved. The CDR3 contains 12 residues. Germline V gene lookup returns CDR1 MDHEN and CDR2 SYDVKM. Here the CDR3 DNA reads TGTGCCAGCAGCATTGAGTCTCTCGAGGAGTACTTC. This sequence encodes CASSIESLEEYF.

This sequence joins TRBV5-4 and TRBJ2-2; no clear D gene. Trimming took off 2 bases at V and 4 bases at J, with 9 bases between the two ends. Germline-derived CDR1 and CDR2 are SGHNT and YYREEE (reference sequence). The CDR3 has 14 amino acids. CDR3 residues: CASSFDGRTGELFF. Written as DNA, the CDR3 is TGTGCCAGCAGCTTTGATGGGCGCACCGGGGAGCTGTTTTTT.